The sequence of this TCR beta chain was determined in a study of T cells in Graves' hyperthyroidism and ophthalmopathy. The overall study: Any treatment followed the collection of peripheral blood at initial diagnosis.

Patients were excluded for uncontrolled infection, other autoimmune disease, pregnancy or lactation. Overall study results and limits: Blood shared most expanded thyroid clonotypes above 0.001. Model output signaled ophthalmopathy a median approximately six months ahead of onset.

Germline lookup yields CDR1 DFQATT and CDR2 SNEGSKA (reference sequence). Deletions cut 3 bases from V and 0 bases from J, with 12 bases between. The CDR3 runs to 15 residues. Amplification of TCR beta CDR3 regions was performed using RNA transcripts as template. The HTBI set primed first-round TCR CDR3 RT-PCR. TCRdb itself ran the multiplex PCR reads through MiXCR, one entry per CDR3 protein. The sample contains a few hundred thousand distinct CDR3 sequences, roughly 14% of which appear only once. In its sample, this clonotype was seen many times. Its antigen is currently unknown. This sequence joins TRBV20-1 and TRBJ1-3; D is unresolved. Sample: blood. This receptor was taken from a young woman with Graves' hyperthyroidism. This CDR3 is CSARSLPFSGNTIYF. The CDR3 DNA reads as TGCAGTGCTAGGTCCCTCCCCTTCTCTGGAAACACCATATATTTT.